This T cell receptor beta chain was found in a study of memory CD4+ T cells and cytomegalovirus serostatus. Whole-study results and caveats: Repertoires predicted CMV serostatus with median bootstrapped AUC of 0.95.

CDR1 and CDR2 from the germline V gene are SGHKS and YYEKEE (reference sequence). The germline V and J ends were trimmed by 5 bases and 4 bases, with 24 bases remaining between them. The CDR3 is 17 residues long. Assay used: immunoSEQ multiplex PCR; TCRdb lists only in-frame clones, some missing. The sample includes about 56,000 clones, 60% to 75% of them seen just once. Single viable CD3+CD4+CD8-CD45RO+ cells were sorted as the memory CD4+ T cells. On this clone itself: Its antigen is currently unknown.

This rearrangement joins TRBV5-5 to TRBJ1-1; a possible D gene is TRBD1 (5 bases). The sequencing sample was made of memory CD4+ T cells from blood. The receptor was derived from an adult in good health and CMV-seropositive. CDR3 protein: CASRLNTGGRRSTEAFF. For the CDR3, the DNA is TGTGCCAGCAGACTGAACACAGGAGGCCGTCGAAGCACTGAAGCTTTCTTT.